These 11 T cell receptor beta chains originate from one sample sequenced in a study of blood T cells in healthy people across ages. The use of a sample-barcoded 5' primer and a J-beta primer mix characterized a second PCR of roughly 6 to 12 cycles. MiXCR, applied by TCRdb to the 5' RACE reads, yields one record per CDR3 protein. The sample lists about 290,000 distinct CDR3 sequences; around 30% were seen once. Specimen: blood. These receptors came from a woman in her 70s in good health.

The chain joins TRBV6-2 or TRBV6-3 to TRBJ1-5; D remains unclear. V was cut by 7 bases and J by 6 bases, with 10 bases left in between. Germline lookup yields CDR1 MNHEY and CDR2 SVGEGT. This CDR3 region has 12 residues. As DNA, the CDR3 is TGTGCCAGCACCGCCCCCCCTCAGCCCCAGCATTTT. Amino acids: CASTAPPQPQHF.

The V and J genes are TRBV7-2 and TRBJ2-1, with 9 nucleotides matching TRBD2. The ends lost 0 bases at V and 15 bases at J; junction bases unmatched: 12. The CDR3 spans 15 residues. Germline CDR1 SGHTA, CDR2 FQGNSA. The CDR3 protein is CASSLARAGGPEVFF. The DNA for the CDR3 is TGTGCCAGCAGCTTAGCGCGGGCGGGAGGGCCGGAGGTGTTCTTC.

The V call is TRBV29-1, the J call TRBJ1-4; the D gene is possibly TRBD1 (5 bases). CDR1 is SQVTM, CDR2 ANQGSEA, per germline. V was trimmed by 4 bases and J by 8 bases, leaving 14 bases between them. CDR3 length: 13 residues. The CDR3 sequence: CSVAVVRDEKLFF. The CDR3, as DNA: TGCAGCGTTGCAGTAGTTAGGGACGAAAAACTGTTTTTT.

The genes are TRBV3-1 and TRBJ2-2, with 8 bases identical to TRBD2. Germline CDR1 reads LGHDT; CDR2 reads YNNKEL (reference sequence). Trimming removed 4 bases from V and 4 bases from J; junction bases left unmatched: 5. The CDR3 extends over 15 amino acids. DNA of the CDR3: TGTGCCAGCAGCCGAAGGACTAGCATCACCGGGGAGCTGTTTTTT. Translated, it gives CASSRRTSITGELFF.

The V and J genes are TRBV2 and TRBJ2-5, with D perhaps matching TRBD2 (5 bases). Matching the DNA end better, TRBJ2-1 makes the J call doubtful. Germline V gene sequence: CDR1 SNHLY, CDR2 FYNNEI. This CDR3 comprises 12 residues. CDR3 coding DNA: TGTGCCAGCCTTCCGGACTCGAATGAGCAGTTCTTC. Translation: CASLPDSNEQFF.

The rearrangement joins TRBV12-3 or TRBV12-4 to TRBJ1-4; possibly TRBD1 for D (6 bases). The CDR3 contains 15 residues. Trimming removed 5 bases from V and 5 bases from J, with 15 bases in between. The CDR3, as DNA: TGTGCCAGCAGTCCGCCGGGACAACGAAATGAAAAACTGTTTTTT. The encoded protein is CASSPPGQRNEKLFF.

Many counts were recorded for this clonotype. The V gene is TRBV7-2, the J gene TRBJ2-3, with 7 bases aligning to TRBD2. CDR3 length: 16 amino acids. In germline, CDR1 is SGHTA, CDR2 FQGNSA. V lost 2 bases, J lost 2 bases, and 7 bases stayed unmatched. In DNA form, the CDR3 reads TGTGCCAGCAGCTTAAACGGGGGAGGGGTCACAGATACGCAGTATTTT. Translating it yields CASSLNGGGVTDTQYF.

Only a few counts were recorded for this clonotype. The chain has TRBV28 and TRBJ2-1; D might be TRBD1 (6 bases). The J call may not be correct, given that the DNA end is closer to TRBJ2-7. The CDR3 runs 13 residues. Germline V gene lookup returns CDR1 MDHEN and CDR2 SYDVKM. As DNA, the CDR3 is TGTGCCAGCGCCTTGGGACATCCAAACGAGCAGTACTTC. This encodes CASALGHPNEQYF.

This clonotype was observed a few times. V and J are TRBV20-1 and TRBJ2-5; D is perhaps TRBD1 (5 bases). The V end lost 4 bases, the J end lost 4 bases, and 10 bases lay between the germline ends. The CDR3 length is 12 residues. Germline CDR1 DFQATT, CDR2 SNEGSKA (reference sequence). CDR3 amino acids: CSATAQGETQYF. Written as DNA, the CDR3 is TGCAGTGCTACCGCCCAGGGAGAGACCCAGTACTTC.

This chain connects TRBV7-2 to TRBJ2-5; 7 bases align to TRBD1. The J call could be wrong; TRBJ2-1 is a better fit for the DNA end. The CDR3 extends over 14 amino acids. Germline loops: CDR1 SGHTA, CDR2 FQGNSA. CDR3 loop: CATQLTPTGKEQFF. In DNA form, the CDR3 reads TGTGCCACTCAGCTAACCCCGACAGGGAAAGAGCAGTTCTTC.

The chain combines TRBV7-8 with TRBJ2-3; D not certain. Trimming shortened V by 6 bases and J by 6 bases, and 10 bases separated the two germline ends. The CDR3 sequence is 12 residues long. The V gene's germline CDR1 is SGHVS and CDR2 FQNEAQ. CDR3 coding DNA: TGTGCCAGCAGACTTGCCGCGGATACGCAGTATTTT. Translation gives CASRLAADTQYF.